The present entry profiles one TCR beta chain with its context. Its antigen remains unknown. Germline V gene sequence: CDR1 SGHVS, CDR2 FQNEAQ. The V end was cut by 4 bases, the J end by 4 bases, with 10 bases between. The CDR3 runs 13 residues. This specimen belongs to a study of T cell responses to AZD1222 COVID-19 vaccine. Looking at the study overall: Analysis merged second doses at about 4 or about 12 weeks.

Whole-study results and caveats: Close to half of spike-specific TCRs reportedly recognize unmutated variant regions. The study found Spike-specific TCR breadth and depth rose after two AZD1222 doses.

Profiling relied on immunoSEQ multiplex PCR, and the TCRdb table lists in-frame clones only, not all of them. The sample yields 100,000 to 150,000 clones, about 85% seen once. The gene calls are TRBV7-8 and TRBJ2-5; D perhaps matches TRBD2 (5 bases). The receptor was derived from an adult in good health. This material consisted of peripheral blood, taken on day 0 of AZD1222 vaccination. The CDR3 DNA reads TGTGCCAGCAGCTACGGGGAAGCAGAGACCCAGTACTTC. Translation: CASSYGEAETQYF.